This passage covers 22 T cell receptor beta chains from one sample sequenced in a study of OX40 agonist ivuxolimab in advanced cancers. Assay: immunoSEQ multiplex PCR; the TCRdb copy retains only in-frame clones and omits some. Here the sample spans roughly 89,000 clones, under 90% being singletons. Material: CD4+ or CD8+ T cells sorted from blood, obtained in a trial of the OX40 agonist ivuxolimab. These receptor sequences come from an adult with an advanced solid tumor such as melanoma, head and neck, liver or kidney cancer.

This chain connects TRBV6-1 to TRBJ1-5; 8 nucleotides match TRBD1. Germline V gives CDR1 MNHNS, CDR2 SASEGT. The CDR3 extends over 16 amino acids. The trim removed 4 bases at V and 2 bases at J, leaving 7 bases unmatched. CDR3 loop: CASSAQWGQGNQPQHF. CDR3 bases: TGTGCCAGCAGTGCACAATGGGGACAGGGCAATCAGCCCCAGCATTTT.

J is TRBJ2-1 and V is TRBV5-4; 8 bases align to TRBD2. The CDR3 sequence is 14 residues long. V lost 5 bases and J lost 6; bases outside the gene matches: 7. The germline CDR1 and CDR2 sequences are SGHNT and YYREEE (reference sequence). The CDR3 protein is CASSGGLAGNEQFF. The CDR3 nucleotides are TGTGCCAGCAGTGGAGGACTAGCCGGCAATGAGCAGTTCTTC.

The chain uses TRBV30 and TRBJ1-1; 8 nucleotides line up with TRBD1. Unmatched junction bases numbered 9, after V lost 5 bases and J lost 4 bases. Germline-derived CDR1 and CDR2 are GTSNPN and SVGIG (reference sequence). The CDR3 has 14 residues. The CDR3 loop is CAWGRDRSTTEAFF. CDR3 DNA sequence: TGTGCCTGGGGACGGGACAGGTCTACCACTGAAGCTTTCTTT. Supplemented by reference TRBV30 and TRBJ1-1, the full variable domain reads SQTIHQWPATLVQPVGSPLSLECTVEGTSNPNLYWYRQAAGRGLQLLFYSVGIGQISSEVPQNLSASRPQDRQFILSSKKLLLSDSGFYLCAWGRDRSTTEAFFGQGTRLTVV.

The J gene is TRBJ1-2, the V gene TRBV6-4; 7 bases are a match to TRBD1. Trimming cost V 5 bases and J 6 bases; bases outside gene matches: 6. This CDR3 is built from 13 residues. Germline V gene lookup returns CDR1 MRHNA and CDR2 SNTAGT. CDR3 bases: TGTGCCAGCAGTCCTAGGACAGGAGATGGCTACACCTTC. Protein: CASSPRTGDGYTF.

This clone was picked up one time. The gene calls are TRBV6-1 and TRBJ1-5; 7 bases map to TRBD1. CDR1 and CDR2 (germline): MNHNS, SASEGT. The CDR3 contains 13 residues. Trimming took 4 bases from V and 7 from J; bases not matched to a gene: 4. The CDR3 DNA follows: TGTGCCAGCAGTGGCGGGACAGAACAGCCCCAGCATTTT. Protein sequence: CASSGGTEQPQHF.

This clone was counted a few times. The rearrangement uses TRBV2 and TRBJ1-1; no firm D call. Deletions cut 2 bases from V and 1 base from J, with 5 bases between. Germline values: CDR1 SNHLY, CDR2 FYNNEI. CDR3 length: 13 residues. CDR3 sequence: CASSEQRNTEAFF. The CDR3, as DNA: TGTGCCAGCAGTGAACAGCGGAACACTGAAGCTTTCTTT. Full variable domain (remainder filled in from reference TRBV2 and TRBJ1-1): EPEVTQTPSHQVTQMGQEVILRCVPISNHLYFYWYRQILGQKVEFLVSFYNNEISEKSEIFDDQFSVERPDGSNFTLKIRSTKLEDSAMYFCASSEQRNTEAFFGQGTRLTVV.

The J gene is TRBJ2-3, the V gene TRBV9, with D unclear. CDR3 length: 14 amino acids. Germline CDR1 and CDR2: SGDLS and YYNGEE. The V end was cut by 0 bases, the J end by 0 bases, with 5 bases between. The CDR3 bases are TGTGCCAGCAGCGTAGATGGCAGCACAGATACGCAGTATTTT. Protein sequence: CASSVDGSTDTQYF.

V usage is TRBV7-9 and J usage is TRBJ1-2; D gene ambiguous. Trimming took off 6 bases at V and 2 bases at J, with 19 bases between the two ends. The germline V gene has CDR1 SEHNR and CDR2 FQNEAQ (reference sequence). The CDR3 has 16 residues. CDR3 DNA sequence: TGTGCCAGCAGTCCATCTGACGTCGGAATAAACTATGGCTACACCTTC. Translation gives CASSPSDVGINYGYTF.

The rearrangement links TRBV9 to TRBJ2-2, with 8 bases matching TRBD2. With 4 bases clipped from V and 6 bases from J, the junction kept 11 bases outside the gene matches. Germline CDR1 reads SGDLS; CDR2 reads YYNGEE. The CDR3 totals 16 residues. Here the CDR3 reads CASSLMGTSGAGELFF. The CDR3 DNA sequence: TGTGCCAGCAGCCTCATGGGGACTAGTGGGGCCGGGGAGCTGTTTTTT.

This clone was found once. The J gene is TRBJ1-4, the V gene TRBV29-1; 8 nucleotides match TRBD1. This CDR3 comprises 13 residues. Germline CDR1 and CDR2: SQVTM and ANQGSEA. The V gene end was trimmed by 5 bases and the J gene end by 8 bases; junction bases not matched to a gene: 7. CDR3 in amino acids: CSVQQGEREKLFF. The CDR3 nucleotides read TGCAGCGTTCAACAGGGGGAACGGGAAAAACTGTTTTTT.

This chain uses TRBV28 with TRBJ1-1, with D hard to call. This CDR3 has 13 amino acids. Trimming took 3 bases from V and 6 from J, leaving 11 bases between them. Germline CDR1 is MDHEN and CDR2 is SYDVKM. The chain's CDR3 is CASSFPQFPEAFF. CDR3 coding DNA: TGTGCCAGCAGTTTCCCGCAGTTCCCTGAAGCTTTCTTT.

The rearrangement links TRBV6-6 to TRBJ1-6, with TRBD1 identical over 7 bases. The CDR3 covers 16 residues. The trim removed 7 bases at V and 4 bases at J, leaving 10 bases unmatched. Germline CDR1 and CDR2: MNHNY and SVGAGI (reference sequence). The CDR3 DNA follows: TGTGCCAGCAAGCAACAACCGGGACAGTATAATTCACCCCTCCACTTT. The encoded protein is CASKQQPGQYNSPLHF.

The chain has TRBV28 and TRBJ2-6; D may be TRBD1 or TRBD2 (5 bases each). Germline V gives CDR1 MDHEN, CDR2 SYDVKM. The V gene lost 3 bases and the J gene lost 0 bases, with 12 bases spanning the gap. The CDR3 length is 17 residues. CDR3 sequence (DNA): TGTGCCAGCAGTTTGACGGGGCGGAGCTCTGGGGCCAACGTCCTGACTTTC. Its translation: CASSLTGRSSGANVLTF. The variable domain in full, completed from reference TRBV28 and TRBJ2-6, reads DVKVTQSSRYLVKRTGEKVFLECVQDMDHENMFWYRQDPGLGLRLIYFSYDVKMKEKGDIPEGYSVSREKKERFSLILESASTNQTSMYLCASSLTGRSSGANVLTFGAGSRLTVL.

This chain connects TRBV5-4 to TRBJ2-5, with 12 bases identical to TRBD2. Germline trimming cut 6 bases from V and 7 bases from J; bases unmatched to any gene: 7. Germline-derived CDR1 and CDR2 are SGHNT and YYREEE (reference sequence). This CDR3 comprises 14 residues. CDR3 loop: CASKLAGGPGTQYF. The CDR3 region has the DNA TGTGCCAGCAAACTAGCGGGGGGACCTGGGACCCAGTACTTC.

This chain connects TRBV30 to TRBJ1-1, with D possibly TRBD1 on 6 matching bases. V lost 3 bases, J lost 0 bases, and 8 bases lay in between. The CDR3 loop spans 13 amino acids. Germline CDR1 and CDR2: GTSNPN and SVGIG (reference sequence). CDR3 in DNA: TGTGCCTGGAGGACAGGCATGAACACTGAAGCTTTCTTT. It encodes CAWRTGMNTEAFF.

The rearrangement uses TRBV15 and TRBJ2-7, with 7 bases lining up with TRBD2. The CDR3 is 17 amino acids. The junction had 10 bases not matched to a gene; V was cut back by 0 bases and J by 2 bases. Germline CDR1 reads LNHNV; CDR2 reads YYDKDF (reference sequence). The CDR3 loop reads CATSRDSGLEEPYEQYF. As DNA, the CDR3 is TGTGCCACCAGCAGAGATTCCGGACTAGAAGAACCCTACGAGCAGTACTTC.

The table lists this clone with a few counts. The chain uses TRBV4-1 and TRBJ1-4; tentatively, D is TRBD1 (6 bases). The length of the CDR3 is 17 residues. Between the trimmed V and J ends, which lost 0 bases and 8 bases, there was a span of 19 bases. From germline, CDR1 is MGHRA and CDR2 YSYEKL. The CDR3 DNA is TGCGCCAGCAGCCAAGACCGATCAGGGGTGTCAGAAGAAAAACTGTTTTTT. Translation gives CASSQDRSGVSEEKLFF.

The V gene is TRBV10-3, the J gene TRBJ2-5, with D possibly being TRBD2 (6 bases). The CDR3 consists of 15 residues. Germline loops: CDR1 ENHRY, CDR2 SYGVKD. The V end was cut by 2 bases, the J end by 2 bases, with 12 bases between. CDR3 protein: CAISELGAGQETQYF. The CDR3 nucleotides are TGTGCCATCAGTGAGCTAGGGGCGGGACAAGAGACCCAGTACTTC.

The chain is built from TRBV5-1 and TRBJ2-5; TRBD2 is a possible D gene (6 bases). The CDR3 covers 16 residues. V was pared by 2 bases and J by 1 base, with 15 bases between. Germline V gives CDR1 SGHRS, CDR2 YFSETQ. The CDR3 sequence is CASSLVGTEGQETQYF. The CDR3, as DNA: TGCGCCAGCAGCTTAGTTGGGACGGAGGGCCAAGAGACCCAGTACTTC.

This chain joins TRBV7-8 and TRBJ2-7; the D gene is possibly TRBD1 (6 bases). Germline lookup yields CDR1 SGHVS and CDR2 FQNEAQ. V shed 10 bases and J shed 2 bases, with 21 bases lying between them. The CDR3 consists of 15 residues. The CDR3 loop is CATTTLTGKTYEQYF. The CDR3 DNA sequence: TGTGCCACGACAACGCTGACAGGTAAAACCTACGAGCAGTACTTC.

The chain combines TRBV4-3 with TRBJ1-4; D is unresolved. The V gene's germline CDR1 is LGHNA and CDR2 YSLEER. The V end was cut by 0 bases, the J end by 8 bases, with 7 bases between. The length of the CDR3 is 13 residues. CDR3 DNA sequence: TGCGCCAGCAGCCAAGAAGGAACGGAAAAACTGTTTTTT. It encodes CASSQEGTEKLFF.

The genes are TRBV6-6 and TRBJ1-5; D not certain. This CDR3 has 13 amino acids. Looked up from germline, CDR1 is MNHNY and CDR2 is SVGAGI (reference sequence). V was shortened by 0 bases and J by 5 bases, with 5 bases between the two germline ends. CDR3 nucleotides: TGTGCCAGCAGTTACTCGAATTATCAGCCCCAGCATTTT. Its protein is CASSYSNYQPQHF.